The 22 T cell receptor beta chains listed next were all sequenced from one sample in a study of OX40 agonist ivuxolimab in advanced cancers. Produced via immunoSEQ multiplex PCR; TCRdb's table is partial and in-frame only. Of fewer than 130,000 clones listed, more than 70% were seen once; the top ten hold 0.27%. The sample here was CD4+ or CD8+ T cells sorted from blood, taken in a trial of the OX40 agonist ivuxolimab. Receptors originate from an adult with an advanced solid tumor such as melanoma, head and neck, liver or kidney cancer.

The chain joins TRBV6-1 to TRBJ2-7; TRBD1 aligns across 7 bases. V gave up 4 bases and J gave up 2 bases; unmatched junction bases: 5. Germline V gene data show CDR1 as MNHNS and CDR2 as SASEGT. The CDR3 has 14 amino acids. The CDR3 sequence is CASSVQGPAYEQYF. The CDR3 DNA sequence: TGTGCCAGCAGTGTACAGGGGCCCGCCTACGAGCAGTACTTC.

This chain joins TRBV19 and TRBJ1-1, with D perhaps matching TRBD1 (5 bases). Deletions cut 5 bases from V and 7 bases from J, with 17 bases between. Germline lookup yields CDR1 LNHDA and CDR2 SQIVND (reference sequence). The CDR3 contains 14 residues. The CDR3 nucleotides read TGTGCCAGTAGTCAACTAAGGATCACAGGTGAAGCTTTCTTT. This codes for CASSQLRITGEAFF. Based on the CDR3 plus reference TRBV19 and TRBJ1-1, the full variable domain is DGGITQSPKYLFRKEGQNVTLSCEQNLNHDAMYWYRQDPGQGLRLIYYSQIVNDFQKGDIAEGYSVSREKKESFPLTVTSAQKNPTAFYLCASSQLRITGEAFFGQGTRLTVV.

The J gene is TRBJ1-4, the V gene TRBV10-3; D is unclear. This CDR3 comprises 13 residues. The ends were cut back, 7 bases at V and 3 bases at J, with 9 bases in the middle. Per the germline V gene, CDR1 is ENHRY and CDR2 is SYGVKD. The CDR3 loop is CAITGGPNEKLFF. CDR3 sequence (DNA): TGTGCCATCACCGGAGGGCCTAATGAAAAACTGTTTTTT.

CDR3 in DNA: TGTGCCAGCAGCAAGCCCAGTTCGGACACTGAAGCTTTCTTT. Its protein is CASSKPSSDTEAFF. V and J are TRBV6-5 and TRBJ1-1; D ambiguous. The length of the CDR3 is 14 residues. The V gene's germline CDR1 is MNHEY and CDR2 SVGAGI. Trimming took off 6 bases at V and 3 bases at J, with 14 bases between the two ends.

This clone was picked up a small number of times. The rearrangement joins TRBV19 to TRBJ1-6, with 7 positions matching TRBD1. The germline V gene encodes CDR1 LNHDA and CDR2 SQIVND (reference sequence). The J segment lost 14 bases and the V segment lost 5 bases, leaving 6 bases of the junction unmatched. The CDR3 loop spans 12 amino acids. This chain's CDR3 is CASSAQGWTLHF. The CDR3 DNA reads as TGTGCCAGTAGTGCACAGGGGTGGACCCTCCACTTT.

The CDR3 region is CASSLSGSQNEQFF. CDR3 DNA: TGTGCCAGCAGCTTAAGCGGGAGTCAGAATGAGCAGTTCTTC. The J gene is TRBJ2-1, the V gene TRBV7-2, with TRBD2 matching over 8 bases. CDR1 is SGHTA, CDR2 FQGNSA, per germline. The CDR3 loop spans 14 amino acids. Trimming at V came to 2 bases and at J to 7 bases, leaving 4 bases not matched to a gene.

As for this clone: Distinct nucleotide sequences in the sample also encode this CDR3. The V and J genes are TRBV19 and TRBJ2-5; D gene unclear. This CDR3 has 12 residues. Germline CDR1 reads LNHDA; CDR2 reads SQIVND (reference sequence). Between the trimmed V and J ends, which lost 0 bases and 2 bases, there was a span of 1 base. CDR3 in DNA: TGTGCCAGTAGTATAGATCAAGAGACCCAGTACTTC. Translating it yields CASSIDQETQYF.

This chain joins TRBV2 and TRBJ1-2; 8 bases are a match to TRBD1. Looked up from germline, CDR1 is SNHLY and CDR2 is FYNNEI. V lost 8 bases to trimming and J lost 3 bases; unmatched junction nucleotides: 8. The length of the CDR3 is 14 residues. CDR3 coding DNA: TGTGCCAGCGTCGGGAACAGGGGGGACTATGGCTACACCTTC. It encodes CASVGNRGDYGYTF.

The chain employs TRBV5-1 and TRBJ2-1, with D possibly TRBD2 on 6 matching bases. CDR1 is SGHRS and CDR2 is YFSETQ in the germline V gene. This CDR3 has 17 residues. The V gene lost 4 bases and the J gene lost 0 bases, with 17 bases spanning the gap. CDR3 sequence reads: CASSPELASSSYNEQFF. DNA for the CDR3: TGCGCCAGCAGCCCCGAACTAGCCTCGAGCTCCTACAATGAGCAGTTCTTC. The whole variable domain, remainder taken from reference TRBV5-1 and TRBJ2-1, is KAGVTQTPRYLIKTRGQQVTLSCSPISGHRSVSWYQQTPGQGLQFLFEYFSETQRNKGNFPGRFSGRQFSNSRSEMNVSTLELGDSALYLCASSPELASSSYNEQFFGPGTRLTVL.

The chain carries TRBV19 and TRBJ1-5; possibly TRBD1 for D (5 bases). The CDR3 totals 16 residues. Germline V lookup: CDR1 LNHDA, CDR2 SQIVND (reference sequence). Trimming cost V 7 bases and J 4 bases, with 20 bases left between them. The CDR3 sequence is CASIRTGTEENQPQHF. CDR3 sequence (DNA): TGTGCCAGTATCCGGACCGGGACGGAAGAGAATCAGCCCCAGCATTTT.

V usage is TRBV18 and J usage is TRBJ2-3; no definite D call. The length of the CDR3 is 14 residues. Per the germline V gene, CDR1 is KGHSH and CDR2 is LQKENI. Trimming took 6 bases from V and 4 from J, leaving 14 bases between them. CDR3 sequence: CASSSNPQADTQYF. CDR3 coding DNA: TGTGCCAGCTCGTCGAATCCCCAGGCAGATACGCAGTATTTT.

The V and J genes are TRBV5-1 and TRBJ1-4; D possibly corresponds to TRBD1 (5 bases). The CDR3 runs to 16 residues. V was cut by 0 bases and J by 1 base, with 10 bases left in between. Germline CDR1 reads SGHRS; CDR2 reads YFSETQ. CDR3 nucleotides: TGCGCCAGCAGCTTGGACGTGGGGGGAACTAATGAAAAACTGTTTTTT. It translates to CASSLDVGGTNEKLFF. Full variable domain (rest looked up from reference TRBV5-1 and TRBJ1-4): KAGVTQTPRYLIKTRGQQVTLSCSPISGHRSVSWYQQTPGQGLQFLFEYFSETQRNKGNFPGRFSGRQFSNSRSEMNVSTLELGDSALYLCASSLDVGGTNEKLFFGSGTQLSVL.

This chain connects TRBV15 to TRBJ1-4; 7 bases line up with TRBD1. The CDR3 runs to 13 residues. Germline V CDR1 and CDR2: LNHNV, YYDKDF (reference sequence). After removal of 8 bases from V and 4 bases from J, the junction contained 4 bases not matched to a gene. CDR3 sequence (DNA): TGTGCCACCTGGGACAGCTATAATGAAAAACTGTTTTTT. The encoded protein is CATWDSYNEKLFF.

This clone was observed a handful of times. The V call is TRBV5-6, the J call TRBJ1-6; D not certain. Germline values: CDR1 SGHDT, CDR2 YYEEEE. The CDR3 is made up of 16 amino acids. V lost 0 bases, J lost 0 bases, and 7 bases lay in between. This CDR3 reads CASSLGLHSYNSPLHF. The CDR3 region has the DNA TGTGCCAGCAGCTTGGGCCTCCACTCCTATAATTCACCCCTCCACTTT. Using reference TRBV5-6 and TRBJ1-6 for the parts outside the CDR3, the full variable domain is DAGVTQSPTHLIKTRGQQVTLRCSPKSGHDTVSWYQQALGQGPQFIFQYYEEEERQRGNFPDRFSGHQFPNYSSELNVNALLLGDSALYLCASSLGLHSYNSPLHFGNGTRLTVT.

The genes are TRBV7-2 and TRBJ1-2; D unresolved. Between the trimmed V and J ends, which lost 1 base and 8 bases, there was a span of 14 bases. The CDR3 is 14 residues long. CDR1 is SGHTA and CDR2 is FQGNSA in the germline V gene. The CDR3 reads CASSLGANVDGYTF. Here the CDR3 DNA reads TGTGCCAGCAGCTTAGGGGCTAATGTGGACGGCTACACCTTC.

This clone was seen just once. CDR3 coding DNA: TGTGCCAGCAGTCCATCCGGGACGCGCAGAGATACGCAGTATTTT. This encodes CASSPSGTRRDTQYF. The chain carries TRBV6-6 and TRBJ2-3; D tentatively reads TRBD1 or TRBD2 (5 bases each). This CDR3 comprises 15 residues. V was pared by 5 bases and J by 5 bases, with 17 bases between. Germline values: CDR1 MNHNY, CDR2 SVGAGI (reference sequence).

The V gene is TRBV7-9, the J gene TRBJ1-2, with a weak D call TRBD1 (6 bases). V was trimmed by 2 bases and J by 2 bases, leaving 21 bases between them. The CDR3 runs to 18 residues. CDR1 is SEHNR, CDR2 FQNEAQ, per germline (reference sequence). The CDR3 coding sequence is TGTGCCAGCAGCTTAAAGGGGGGGGACCCCTTCTTCAACTATGGCTACACCTTC. As protein: CASSLKGGDPFFNYGYTF.

The chain joins TRBV4-3 to TRBJ2-7, with D unresolved. Germline CDR1 is LGHNA and CDR2 is YSLEER. The CDR3 consists of 12 residues. V dropped 0 bases and J dropped 6 bases, with 6 bases sitting between them. The DNA of the CDR3 is TGCGCCAGCAGCCAAGATAGGCTCGAGCAGTACTTC. Its translation is CASSQDRLEQYF.

The chain uses TRBV19 and TRBJ1-3; no firm D call. This CDR3 region has 17 residues. The V end was cut by 1 base, the J end by 3 bases, with 16 bases between. In germline, CDR1 is LNHDA, CDR2 SQIVND (reference sequence). CDR3 amino acids: CASSIVGGAPGGNTIYF. The DNA for the CDR3 is TGTGCCAGTAGTATAGTGGGAGGAGCCCCCGGTGGAAACACCATATATTTT.

The chain employs TRBV27 and TRBJ2-6; D not resolved. CDR1 and CDR2 from the germline V gene are MNHEY and SMNVEV (reference sequence). Trimming removed 5 bases from V and 0 bases from J, with 2 bases in between. The CDR3 runs to 13 residues. CDR3 bases: TGTGCCAGCAGTGTCTCTGGGGCCAACGTCCTGACTTTC. Its protein product is CASSVSGANVLTF.

The chain combines TRBV5-1 with TRBJ2-2; 8 bases align to TRBD2. The junction had 3 bases not matched to a gene; V was cut back by 4 bases and J by 4 bases. The CDR3 is made up of 14 amino acids. CDR1 is SGHRS and CDR2 is YFSETQ in the germline V gene. CDR3 in DNA: TGCGCCAGCAGCCCCGGGGGGGGCACCGGGGAGCTGTTTTTT. This encodes CASSPGGGTGELFF. Variable domain in full (rest from reference TRBV5-1 and TRBJ2-2): KAGVTQTPRYLIKTRGQQVTLSCSPISGHRSVSWYQQTPGQGLQFLFEYFSETQRNKGNFPGRFSGRQFSNSRSEMNVSTLELGDSALYLCASSPGGGTGELFFGEGSRLTVL.

The chain uses TRBV5-1 and TRBJ1-1; D ambiguous. This CDR3 comprises 16 residues. V was shortened by 2 bases and J by 2 bases, with 16 bases between the two germline ends. Germline CDR1 and CDR2: SGHRS and YFSETQ. CDR3 sequence (DNA): TGCGCCAGCAGCTTTGTTGCGGCCACAACAAACACTGAAGCTTTCTTT. This gives the protein CASSFVAATTNTEAFF.